One and the same sample provided the 20 T cell receptor beta chains below, sequenced in a study of blood T cell repertoires in COVID-19 (dated by TCRdb to 2019 to 2021). The protocol used for the library was the immunoSEQ multiplex PCR assay. TCRdb carries this immuneACCESS record with in-frame sequences only. Its versions omit some clonotypes, under half of them owing to an unresolved V gene in the studies checked, with the rest unexplained. The sample profile shows roughly 400,000 clones; approximately 86% of them were found once. In total, the top ten clones hold 2% to 2.5% of the sample. Sequencing was carried out using PBMCs or T cells enriched from blood (not recorded which). These receptors originate from a woman in her thirties or forties with acute COVID-19.

The chain uses TRBV24-1 and TRBJ2-4; 10 positions match TRBD1. Unmatched junction bases numbered 12, after V lost 2 bases and J lost 9 bases. Per the germline V gene, CDR1 is KGHDR and CDR2 is SFDVKD. The CDR3 runs to 17 residues. CDR3 protein: CATSDSGTGAALGIQYF. The CDR3 nucleotides are TGTGCCACCAGTGATTCCGGGACAGGGGCCGCCTTAGGCATTCAGTACTTC.

The rearrangement joins TRBV6-5 to TRBJ2-3; 9 bases line up with TRBD1. There are 14 residues in the CDR3. V shed 8 bases and J 2 bases; nucleotides not matched to a gene: 5. Germline V gene data show CDR1 as MNHEY and CDR2 as SVGAGI. DNA for the CDR3: TGTGCCAGCTGGGACAGGGTTCCCACAGATACGCAGTATTTT. This codes for CASWDRVPTDTQYF.

V is TRBV25-1 and J is TRBJ2-5; 8 bases are a match to TRBD2. Germline CDR1 is MGHDK and CDR2 is SYGVNS. This CDR3 comprises 16 residues. Unmatched junction bases numbered 8, after V lost 4 bases and J lost 1 base. The CDR3 DNA sequence: TGTGCCAGCAGTGGGGGCCAGCGGGGGTCCCAAGAGACCCAGTACTTC. It encodes CASSGGQRGSQETQYF.

This clone was observed once. The chain combines TRBV10-3 with TRBJ2-5; TRBD1 agrees at 9 bases. The CDR3 contains 14 residues. V trimming: 8 bases; J trimming: 2 bases; junction bases outside the gene matches: 6. The V gene's germline CDR1 is ENHRY and CDR2 SYGVKD. CDR3 nucleotides: TGTGCCATCGGCCCCGGGACAGGGCAAGAGACCCAGTACTTC. Amino acids: CAIGPGTGQETQYF.

The CDR3 sequence is CASGDQGANYGYTF. For the CDR3, the DNA is TGTGCCAGCGGCGATCAGGGGGCTAACTATGGCTACACCTTC. The gene calls are TRBV2 and TRBJ1-2, with TRBD1 matching 7 bases. The germline V gene encodes CDR1 SNHLY and CDR2 FYNNEI. Trimming took 8 bases from V and 0 from J; bases not matched to a gene: 6. The length of the CDR3 is 14 residues.

This rearrangement joins TRBV6-5 to TRBJ2-1; D gene uncertain. The CDR3 sequence is 12 residues long. V gave up 8 bases and J gave up 0 bases, with 5 bases separating them. The germline CDR1 and CDR2 sequences are MNHEY and SVGAGI. CDR3 bases: TGTGCCAGCCGGAGCTCCTACAATGAGCAGTTCTTC. Translating it yields CASRSSYNEQFF.

The rearrangement joins TRBV11-2 to TRBJ1-3; D is perhaps TRBD1 (6 bases). This CDR3 is 14 amino acids long. Trimming left V 2 bases short and J 2 bases short, with 7 bases between. CDR1 is SGHAT and CDR2 is FQNNGV in the germline V gene. The CDR3 nucleotides are TGTGCCAGCAGCTTAACAGGGACTGGAAACACCATATATTTT. Protein sequence: CASSLTGTGNTIYF.

For the CDR3, the DNA is TGTGCCAGCAGCTTAGTCACTAGCGGCCCTCCGGTCGAGCAGTATTTT. Translation: CASSLVTSGPPVEQYF. J is TRBJ2-3 and V is TRBV7-6; 8 nucleotides match TRBD2. The length of the CDR3 is 16 residues. Unmatched junction bases numbered 14, after V lost 1 base and J lost 11 bases. Germline V CDR1 and CDR2: SGHVS, FNYEAQ.

The V and J genes are TRBV12-3 or TRBV12-4 and TRBJ2-3; D unresolved. The CDR3 runs 11 residues. V was trimmed by 6 bases and J by 2 bases, leaving 3 bases between them. CDR3 region: CASSYTDTQYF. DNA for the CDR3: TGTGCCAGCAGCTACACAGATACGCAGTATTTT.

The chain links TRBV7-9 to TRBJ1-5; TRBD1 is a possible D gene (5 bases). The germline V and J ends were trimmed by 2 bases and 0 bases, with 11 bases remaining between them. The CDR3 covers 16 residues. Germline V gives CDR1 SEHNR, CDR2 FQNEAQ (reference sequence). The CDR3 DNA reads as TGTGCCAGCAGCTTATCGGGGGATTATAGCAATCAGCCCCAGCATTTT. Its protein is CASSLSGDYSNQPQHF.

V and J are TRBV5-4 and TRBJ2-2; TRBD1 might be the D (6 bases). Trimming shortened V by 0 bases and J by 1 base, and 7 bases separated the two germline ends. The germline V gene encodes CDR1 SGHNT and CDR2 YYREEE (reference sequence). The CDR3 has 15 residues. The CDR3 region has the DNA TGTGCCAGCAGCTTGGGGGACATGAACACCGGGGAGCTGTTTTTT. It codes for CASSLGDMNTGELFF. Looking up the rest from reference TRBV5-4 and TRBJ2-2 gives the full variable domain: ETGVTQSPTHLIKTRGQQVTLRCSSQSGHNTVSWYQQALGQGPQFIFQYYREEENGRGNFPPRFSGLQFPNYSSELNVNALELDDSALYLCASSLGDMNTGELFFGEGSRLTVL.

V is TRBV5-1 and J is TRBJ2-1; D not resolved. V lost 3 bases, J lost 5 bases, and 12 bases lay in between. The CDR3 loop spans 14 amino acids. CDR1 is SGHRS, CDR2 YFSETQ, per germline. The CDR3 sequence: CASSYLVGNNEQFF. The CDR3, as DNA: TGCGCCAGCAGCTACCTAGTCGGAAACAATGAGCAGTTCTTC. Drawing the rest from reference TRBV5-1 and TRBJ2-1, the complete variable domain is KAGVTQTPRYLIKTRGQQVTLSCSPISGHRSVSWYQQTPGQGLQFLFEYFSETQRNKGNFPGRFSGRQFSNSRSEMNVSTLELGDSALYLCASSYLVGNNEQFFGPGTRLTVL.

The rearrangement joins TRBV29-1 to TRBJ2-3; 7 bases match TRBD1. The germline gives CDR1 SQVTM, CDR2 ANQGSEA. The CDR3 is 10 amino acids. The V and J ends lost 5 bases and 14 bases, in that order; junction bases with no gene match: 7. The CDR3 DNA reads as TGCAGCGTTTTTGAAGGGGGCACGTATTTT. Its protein product is CSVFEGGTYF.

On this clone itself: Other DNA sequences within the sample encode an identical CDR3. This chain joins TRBV7-6 and TRBJ2-3; 7 bases match TRBD1. V lost 4 bases to trimming and J lost 5 bases; unmatched junction nucleotides: 9. The length of the CDR3 is 15 residues. CDR1 is SGHVS, CDR2 FNYEAQ, per germline. This CDR3 reads CASSSSGTEGDTQYF. CDR3 DNA: TGTGCCAGCAGCTCCTCCGGGACAGAGGGAGATACGCAGTATTTT. Looking up the rest from reference TRBV7-6 and TRBJ2-3 gives the full variable domain: GAGVSQSPRYKVTKRGQDVALRCDPISGHVSLYWYRQALGQGPEFLTYFNYEAQQDKSGLPNDRFSAERPEGSISTLTIQRTEQRDSAMYRCASSSSGTEGDTQYFGPGTRLTVL.

The chain uses TRBV15 and TRBJ1-2; D may be TRBD1 (6 bases). V was pared by 4 bases and J by 8 bases, with 14 bases between. Germline CDR1 reads LNHNV; CDR2 reads YYDKDF (reference sequence). The CDR3 is 13 amino acids. The CDR3 loop reads CATSTGVPGGYTF. CDR3 DNA sequence: TGTGCCACCAGCACAGGGGTTCCGGGCGGCTACACCTTC. Complete variable domain (other parts from reference TRBV15 and TRBJ1-2): DAMVIQNPRYQVTQFGKPVTLSCSQTLNHNVMYWYQQKSSQAPKLLFHYYDKDFNNEADTPDNFQSRRPNTSFCFLDIRSPGLGDTAMYLCATSTGVPGGYTFGSGTRLTVV.

The DNA of the CDR3 is TGTGCCAGCAGCTTAGCCGGCGGGGCGCGCTACACCTTC. Encoded protein: CASSLAGGARYTF. The chain couples TRBV7-9 to TRBJ1-2, with D possibly being TRBD1 (5 bases). With 0 bases removed from V and 9 bases from J, the gap between germline ends came to 11 bases. CDR3 length: 13 residues. Germline CDR1 reads SEHNR; CDR2 reads FQNEAQ (reference sequence).

The gene calls are TRBV19 and TRBJ2-3; the D gene is possibly TRBD1 (5 bases). Germline V gene sequence: CDR1 LNHDA, CDR2 SQIVND (reference sequence). The V and J ends lost 5 bases and 4 bases respectively, with 22 bases between them. CDR3 length: 17 residues. CDR3 DNA sequence: TGTGCCAGTAGTTCGCCGCCAGGGATCCGAAGGGCAGATACGCAGTATTTT. Its protein is CASSSPPGIRRADTQYF.

The chain is built from TRBV3-1 (or the pseudogene TRBV3-2) and TRBJ2-7, with a possible D match to TRBD1 (5 bases). Germline values: CDR1 LGHDT, CDR2 YNNKEL (reference sequence). V lost 1 base and J lost 7, with 14 bases in between. The CDR3 has 14 residues. In DNA form, the CDR3 reads TGTGCCAGCAGCCAAGTGGGCAGGGTGGAAGAGCAGTACTTC. This codes for CASSQVGRVEEQYF.

The chain is built from TRBV7-2 and TRBJ1-2; no reliable D call. Germline CDR1 reads SGHTA; CDR2 reads FQGNSA. V gave up 1 base and J gave up 1 base, with 7 bases separating them. The CDR3 is made up of 14 amino acids. CDR3 DNA: TGTGCCAGCAGCTTAGGGGGAGTTAACTATGGCTACACCTTC. Its protein is CASSLGGVNYGYTF. Full variable domain (rest looked up from reference TRBV7-2 and TRBJ1-2): GAGVSQSPSNKVTEKGKDVELRCDPISGHTALYWYRQSLGQGLEFLIYFQGNSAPDKSGLPSDRFSAERTGGSVSTLTIQRTQQEDSAVYLCASSLGGVNYGYTFGSGTRLTVV.

The rearrangement joins TRBV4-1 to TRBJ2-2; a possible D gene is TRBD1 (5 bases). Germline V CDR1 and CDR2: MGHRA, YSYEKL. The CDR3 covers 15 residues. V gave up 1 base and J gave up 4 bases, with 10 bases separating them. The CDR3 DNA reads as TGCGCCAGCAGCCAAGGGGGCGTTGGCACCGGGGAGCTGTTTTTT. Translation: CASSQGGVGTGELFF.